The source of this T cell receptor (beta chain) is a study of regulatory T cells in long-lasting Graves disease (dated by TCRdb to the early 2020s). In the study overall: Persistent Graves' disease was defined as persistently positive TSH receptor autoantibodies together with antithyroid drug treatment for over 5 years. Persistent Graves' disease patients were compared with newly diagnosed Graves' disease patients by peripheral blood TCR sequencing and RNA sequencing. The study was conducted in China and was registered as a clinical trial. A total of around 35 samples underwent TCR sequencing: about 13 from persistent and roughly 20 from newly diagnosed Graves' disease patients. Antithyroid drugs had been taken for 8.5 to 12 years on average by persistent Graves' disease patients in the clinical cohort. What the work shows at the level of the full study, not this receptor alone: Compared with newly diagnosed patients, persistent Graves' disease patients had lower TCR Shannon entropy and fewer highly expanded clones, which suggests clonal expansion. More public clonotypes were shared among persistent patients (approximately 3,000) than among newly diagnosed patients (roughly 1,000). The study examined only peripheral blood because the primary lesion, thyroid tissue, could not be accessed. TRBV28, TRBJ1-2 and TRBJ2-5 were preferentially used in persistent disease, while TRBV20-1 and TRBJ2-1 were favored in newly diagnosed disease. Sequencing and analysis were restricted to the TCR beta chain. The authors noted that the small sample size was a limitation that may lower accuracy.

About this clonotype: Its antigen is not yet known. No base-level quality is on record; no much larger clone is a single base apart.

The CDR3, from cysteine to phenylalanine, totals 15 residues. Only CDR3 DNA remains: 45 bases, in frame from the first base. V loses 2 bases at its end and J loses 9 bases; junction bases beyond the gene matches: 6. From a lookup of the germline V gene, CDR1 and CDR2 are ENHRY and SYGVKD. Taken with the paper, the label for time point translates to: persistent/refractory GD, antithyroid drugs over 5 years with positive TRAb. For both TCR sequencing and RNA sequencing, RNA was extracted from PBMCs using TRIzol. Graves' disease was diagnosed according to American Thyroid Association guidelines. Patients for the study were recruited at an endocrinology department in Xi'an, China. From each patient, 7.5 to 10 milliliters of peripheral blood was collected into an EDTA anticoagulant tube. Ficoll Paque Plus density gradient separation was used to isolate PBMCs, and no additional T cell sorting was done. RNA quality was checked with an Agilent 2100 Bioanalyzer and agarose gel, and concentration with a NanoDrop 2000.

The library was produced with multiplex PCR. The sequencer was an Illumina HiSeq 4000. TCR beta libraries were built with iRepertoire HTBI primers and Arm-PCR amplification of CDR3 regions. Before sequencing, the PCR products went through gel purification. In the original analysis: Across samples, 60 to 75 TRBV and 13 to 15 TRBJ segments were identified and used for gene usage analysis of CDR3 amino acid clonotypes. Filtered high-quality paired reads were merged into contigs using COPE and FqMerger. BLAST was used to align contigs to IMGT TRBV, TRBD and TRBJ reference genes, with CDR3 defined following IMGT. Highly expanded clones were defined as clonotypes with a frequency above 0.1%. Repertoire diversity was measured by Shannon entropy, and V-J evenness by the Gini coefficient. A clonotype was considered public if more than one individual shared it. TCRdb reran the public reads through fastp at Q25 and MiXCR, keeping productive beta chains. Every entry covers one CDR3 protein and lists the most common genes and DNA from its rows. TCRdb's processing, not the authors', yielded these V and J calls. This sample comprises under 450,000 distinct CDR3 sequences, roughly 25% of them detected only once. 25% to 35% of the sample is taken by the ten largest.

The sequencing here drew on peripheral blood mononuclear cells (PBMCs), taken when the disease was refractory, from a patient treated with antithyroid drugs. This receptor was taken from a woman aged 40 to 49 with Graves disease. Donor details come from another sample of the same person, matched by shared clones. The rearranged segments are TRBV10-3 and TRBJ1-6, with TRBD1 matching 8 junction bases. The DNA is TGTGCCATCAGTGAGGGACAGGGTGGTAGTTCACCCCTCCACTTT. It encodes CAISEGQGGSSPLHF.